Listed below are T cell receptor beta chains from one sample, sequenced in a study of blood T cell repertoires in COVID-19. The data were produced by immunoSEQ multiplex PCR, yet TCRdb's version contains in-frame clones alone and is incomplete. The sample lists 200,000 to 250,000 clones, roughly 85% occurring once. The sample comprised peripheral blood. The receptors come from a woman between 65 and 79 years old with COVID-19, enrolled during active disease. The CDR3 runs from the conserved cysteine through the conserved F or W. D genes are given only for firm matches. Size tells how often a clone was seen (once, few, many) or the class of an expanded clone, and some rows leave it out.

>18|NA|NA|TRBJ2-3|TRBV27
TGTGCCAGCACCCCGGGGCGGGTCGGCGGGGGCTCCATAGATACGCAGTATTTT
CASTPGRVGGGSIDTQYF
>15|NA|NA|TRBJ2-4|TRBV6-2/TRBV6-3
TGTGCCAGCAGCCCGGGCCTGAAAAAAGGGGACATTCAGTACTTC
CASSPGLKKGDIQYF
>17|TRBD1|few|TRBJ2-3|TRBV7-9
TGTGCCAGCAGCTCTTGGCTGGTACAGGGGACCACAGATACGCAGTATTTT
CASSSWLVQGTTDTQYF
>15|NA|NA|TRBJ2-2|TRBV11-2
TGTGCCAGCAGCTTAATCCAGGGAAACACCGGGGAGCTGTTTTTT
CASSLIQGNTGELFF
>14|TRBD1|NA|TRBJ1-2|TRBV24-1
TGTGCCACCAGTGATGGGACAGGGGTTTATGGCTACACCTTC
CATSDGTGVYGYTF
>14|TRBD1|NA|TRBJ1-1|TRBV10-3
TGTGCCATCACCTCGACAGGGGGCATCACTGAAGCTTTCTTT
CAITSTGGITEAFF
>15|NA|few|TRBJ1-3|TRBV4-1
TGCGCCAGCAGCCAAGGGACGGGGACTGGAAACACCATATATTTT
CASSQGTGTGNTIYF
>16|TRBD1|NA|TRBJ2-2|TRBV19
TGTGCCAGTAGTGGGAGGAACAGGGGGCACGCCGGGGAGCTGTTTTTT
CASSGRNRGHAGELFF
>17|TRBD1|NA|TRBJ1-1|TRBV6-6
TGTGCCAGCAGTCTTCTGACAGGGGGCCCTAAGGACACTGAAGCTTTCTTT
CASSLLTGGPKDTEAFF
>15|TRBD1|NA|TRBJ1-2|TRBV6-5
TGTGCCAGCAGTTACGTAGGGGGCGGGGTCTATGGCTACACCTTC
CASSYVGGGVYGYTF
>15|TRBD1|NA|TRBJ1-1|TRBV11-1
TGTGCCAGCAGCTTTTTGACAGGGTGGAACACTGAAGCTTTCTTT
CASSFLTGWNTEAFF
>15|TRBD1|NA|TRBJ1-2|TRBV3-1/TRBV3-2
TGTGCCAGCAGCCCCGGGACAGGGGGGGGCTATGGCTACACCTTC
CASSPGTGGGYGYTF
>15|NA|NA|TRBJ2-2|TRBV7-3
TGTGCCAGCAGCTTAATGGGGGGGCAGGCCCGGGAGCTGTTTTTT
CASSLMGGQARELFF
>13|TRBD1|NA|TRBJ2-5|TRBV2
TGTGCCAGCAAGAGACAGGGGGTAAAGACCCAGTACTTC
CASKRQGVKTQYF
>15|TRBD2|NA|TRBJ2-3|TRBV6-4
TGTGCCAGCAGTGACGGGACTAGCAGCACAGATACGCAGTATTTT
CASSDGTSSTDTQYF
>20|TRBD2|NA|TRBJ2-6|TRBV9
TGTGCCAGCAGCGCAAGATCCGGACTAGCGGGGGCCTCTGGGGCCAACGTCCTGACTTTC
CASSARSGLAGASGANVLTF
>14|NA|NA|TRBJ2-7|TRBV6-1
TGTGCCAGCAGTGAGGAGAGAACATCCTACGAGCAGTACTTC
CASSEERTSYEQYF
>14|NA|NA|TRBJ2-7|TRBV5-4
TGTGCCAGCAGCTTAGTTGGGAGTGGTTACGAGCAGTACTTC
CASSLVGSGYEQYF
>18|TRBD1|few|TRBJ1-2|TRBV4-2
TGTGCCAGCAGCATGCAGCGGGCTACAGGGGGCGCAGGTTATGGCTACACCTTC
CASSMQRATGGAGYGYTF
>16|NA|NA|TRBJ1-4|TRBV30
TGTGCCTGGAGTGTAAGGTTGGCAGGGCCAAATGAAAAACTGTTTTTT
CAWSVRLAGPNEKLFF
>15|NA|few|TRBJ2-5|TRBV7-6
TGTGCCAGCAGCTTAAGGCCCAGGACACAAGAGACCCAGTACTTC
CASSLRPRTQETQYF
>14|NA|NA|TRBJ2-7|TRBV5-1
TGCGCCAGCAGACCCGGACAGCGAACCTACGAGCAGTACTTC
CASRPGQRTYEQYF
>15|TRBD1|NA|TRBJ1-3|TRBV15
TGTGCCACCAGCAAGGACAGGGGAAAGGGAAACACCATATATTTT
CATSKDRGKGNTIYF
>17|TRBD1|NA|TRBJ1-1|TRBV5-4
TGTGCCAGCAGCTTGGCACGACAGGGGGCGAGGAACACTGAAGCTTTCTTT
CASSLARQGARNTEAFF
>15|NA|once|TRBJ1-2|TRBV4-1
TGCGCCAGCAGCGCAGGCTCAGCCCCTAACTATGGCTACACCTTC
CASSAGSAPNYGYTF
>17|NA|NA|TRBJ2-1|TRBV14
TGTGCCAGCAGCCCGATTAGCTACTATAGCTCCTACAATGAGCAGTTCTTC
CASSPISYYSSYNEQFF
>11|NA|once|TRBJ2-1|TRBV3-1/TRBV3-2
TGTGCCAGCAGTCACCGGGACTCTGTGTTCTTC
CASSHRDSVFF
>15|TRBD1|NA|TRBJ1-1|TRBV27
TGTGCCAGCAGTCATTCGACAGGGTACGGCACTGAAGCTTTCTTT
CASSHSTGYGTEAFF
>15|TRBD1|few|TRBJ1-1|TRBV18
TGTGCCAGCTCACCCGACAGGGGGATGAACACTGAAGCTTTCTTT
CASSPDRGMNTEAFF
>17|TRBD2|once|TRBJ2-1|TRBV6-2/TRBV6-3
TGTGCCAGCAGTTACTCGACGGGGCGGGAGATCGGCAGTGAGCAGTTCTTC
CASSYSTGREIGSEQFF
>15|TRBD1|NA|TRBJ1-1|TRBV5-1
TGCGCCAGCAGCCCGAACGACAGGGGAAAGACTGAAGCTTTCTTT
CASSPNDRGKTEAFF
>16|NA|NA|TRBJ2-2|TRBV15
TGTGCCACCAGCAGAGAATTCAGGGGAAGTACCGGGGAGCTGTTTTTT
CATSREFRGSTGELFF
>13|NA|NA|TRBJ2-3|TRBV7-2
TGTGCCAGCAGCCAGCCGGGGGCAGATACGCAGTATTTT
CASSQPGADTQYF
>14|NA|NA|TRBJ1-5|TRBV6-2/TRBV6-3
TGTGCCAGCAGCCCCGGGAGGCGATATCAGCCCCAGCATTTT
CASSPGRRYQPQHF
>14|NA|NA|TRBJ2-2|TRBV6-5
TGTGCCAGCGCTGAGGAGGGCCTAGGAGGGGAGCTGTTTTTT
CASAEEGLGGELFF
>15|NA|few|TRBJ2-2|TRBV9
TGTGCCAGCAGCGTAGTCGCTAGCTTGAACGGGGAGCTGTTTTTT
CASSVVASLNGELFF
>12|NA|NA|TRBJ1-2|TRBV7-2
TGTGCCAGCAGCCCTACTAACTATGGCTACACCTTC
CASSPTNYGYTF
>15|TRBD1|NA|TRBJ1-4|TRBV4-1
TGCGCCAGCAGCCTAGGGGACAGGGATAATGAAAAACTGTTTTTT
CASSLGDRDNEKLFF
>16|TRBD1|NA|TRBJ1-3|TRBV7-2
TGTGCCAGCAGCGTTACAGGGGGCAGGTCTGGAAACACCATATATTTT
CASSVTGGRSGNTIYF
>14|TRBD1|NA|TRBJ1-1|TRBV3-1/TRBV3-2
TGTGCCAGCAGCCAACACAGGGGAGTCACTGAAGCTTTCTTT
CASSQHRGVTEAFF
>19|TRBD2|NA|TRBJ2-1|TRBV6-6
TGTGCCAGCAGTCCCCCCACAGGCCAGGGACTAGCGGGATCCGATGAGCAGTTCTTC
CASSPPTGQGLAGSDEQFF
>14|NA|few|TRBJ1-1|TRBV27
TGTGCCAGCAAGAAAGGGGGAGCGAACACTGAAGCTTTCTTT
CASKKGGANTEAFF